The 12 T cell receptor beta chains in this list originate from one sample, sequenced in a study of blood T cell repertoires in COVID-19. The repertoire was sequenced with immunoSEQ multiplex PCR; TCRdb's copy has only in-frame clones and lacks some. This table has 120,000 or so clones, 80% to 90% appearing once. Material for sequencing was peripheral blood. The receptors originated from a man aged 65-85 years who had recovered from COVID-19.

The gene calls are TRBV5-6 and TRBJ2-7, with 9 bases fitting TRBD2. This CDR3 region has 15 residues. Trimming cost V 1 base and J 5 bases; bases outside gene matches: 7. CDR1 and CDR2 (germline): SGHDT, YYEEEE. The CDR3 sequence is CASSLLAGVVHEQYF. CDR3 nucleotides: TGTGCCAGCAGCTTGTTAGCGGGAGTTGTCCACGAGCAGTACTTC.

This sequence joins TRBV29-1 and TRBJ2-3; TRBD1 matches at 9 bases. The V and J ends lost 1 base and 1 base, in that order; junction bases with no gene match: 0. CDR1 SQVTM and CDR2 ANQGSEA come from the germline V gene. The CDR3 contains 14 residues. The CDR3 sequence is CSVEGDRGTDTQYF. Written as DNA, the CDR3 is TGCAGCGTTGAAGGGGACAGGGGCACAGATACGCAGTATTTT.

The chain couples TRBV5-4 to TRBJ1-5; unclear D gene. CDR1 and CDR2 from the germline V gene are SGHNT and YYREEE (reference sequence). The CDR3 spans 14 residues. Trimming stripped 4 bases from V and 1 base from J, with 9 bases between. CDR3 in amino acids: CASSPEPSNQPQHF. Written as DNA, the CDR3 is TGTGCCAGCAGCCCGGAGCCGAGCAATCAGCCCCAGCATTTT.

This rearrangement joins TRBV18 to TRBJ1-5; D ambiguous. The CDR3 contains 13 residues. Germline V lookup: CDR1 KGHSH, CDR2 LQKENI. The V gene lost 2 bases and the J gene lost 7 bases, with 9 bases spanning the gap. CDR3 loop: CASSPGERQPQHF. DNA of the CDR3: TGTGCCAGCTCACCAGGGGAGCGGCAGCCCCAGCATTTT. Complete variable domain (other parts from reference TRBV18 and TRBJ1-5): NAGVMQNPRHLVRRRGQEARLRCSPMKGHSHVYWYRQLPEEGLKFMVYLQKENIIDESGMPKERFSAEFPKEGPSILRIQQVVRGDSAAYFCASSPGERQPQHFGDGTRLSIL.

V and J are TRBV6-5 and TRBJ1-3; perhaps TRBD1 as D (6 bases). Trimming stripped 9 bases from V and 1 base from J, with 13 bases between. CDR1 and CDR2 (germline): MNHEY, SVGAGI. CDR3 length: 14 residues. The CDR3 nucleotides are TGTGCCAGTCGACAGGAATCTTCTGGAAACACCATATATTTT. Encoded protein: CASRQESSGNTIYF.

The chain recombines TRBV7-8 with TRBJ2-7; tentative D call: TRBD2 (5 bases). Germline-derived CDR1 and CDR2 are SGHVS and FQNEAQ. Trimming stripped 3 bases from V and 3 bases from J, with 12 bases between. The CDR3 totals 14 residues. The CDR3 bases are TGTGCCAGCAGCTTCTCCGGGGATAACTACGAGCAGTACTTC. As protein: CASSFSGDNYEQYF.

Here the CDR3 DNA reads TGTGCCAGCAGTTTAAGAAAGCATCAGCCCCAGCATTTT. This gives the protein CASSLRKHQPQHF. The V gene is TRBV12-3 or TRBV12-4, the J gene TRBJ1-5; no reliable D call. Trimming cost V 2 bases and J 5 bases, with 7 bases left between them. There are 13 residues in the CDR3.

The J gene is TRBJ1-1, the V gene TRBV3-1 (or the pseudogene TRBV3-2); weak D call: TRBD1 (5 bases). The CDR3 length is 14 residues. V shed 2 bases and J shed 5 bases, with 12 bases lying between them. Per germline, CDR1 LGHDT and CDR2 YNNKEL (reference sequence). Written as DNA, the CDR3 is TGTGCCAGCAGCCAACAGGGATGGGGTACTGAAGCTTTCTTT. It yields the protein CASSQQGWGTEAFF.

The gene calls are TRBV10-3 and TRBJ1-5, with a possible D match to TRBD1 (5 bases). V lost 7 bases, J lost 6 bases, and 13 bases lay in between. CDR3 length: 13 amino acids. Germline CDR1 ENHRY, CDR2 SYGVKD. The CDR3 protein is CAITGGMGQPQHF. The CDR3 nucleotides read TGTGCCATCACCGGGGGAATGGGTCAGCCCCAGCATTTT.

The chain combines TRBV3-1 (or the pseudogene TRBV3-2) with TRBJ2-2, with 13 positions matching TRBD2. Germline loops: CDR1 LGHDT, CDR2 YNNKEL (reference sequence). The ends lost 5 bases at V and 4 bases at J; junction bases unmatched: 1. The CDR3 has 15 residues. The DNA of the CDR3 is TGTGCCAGCAGCAGACTAGCGGGAGGCACCGGGGAGCTGTTTTTT. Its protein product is CASSRLAGGTGELFF.

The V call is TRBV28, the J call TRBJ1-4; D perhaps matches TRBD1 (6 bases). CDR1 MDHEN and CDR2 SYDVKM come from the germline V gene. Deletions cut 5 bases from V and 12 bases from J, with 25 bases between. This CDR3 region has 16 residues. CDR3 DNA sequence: TGTGCCAGCAGTCCGTTCAGGGCGGGACACGGGGGGGAACTGTTTTTT. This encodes CASSPFRAGHGGELFF.

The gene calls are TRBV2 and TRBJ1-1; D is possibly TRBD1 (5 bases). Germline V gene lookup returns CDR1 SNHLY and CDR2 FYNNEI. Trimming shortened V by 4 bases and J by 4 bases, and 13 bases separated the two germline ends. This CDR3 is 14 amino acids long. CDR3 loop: CASSVEGQGTEAFF. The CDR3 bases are TGTGCCAGCAGTGTGGAGGGGCAGGGCACTGAAGCTTTCTTT.